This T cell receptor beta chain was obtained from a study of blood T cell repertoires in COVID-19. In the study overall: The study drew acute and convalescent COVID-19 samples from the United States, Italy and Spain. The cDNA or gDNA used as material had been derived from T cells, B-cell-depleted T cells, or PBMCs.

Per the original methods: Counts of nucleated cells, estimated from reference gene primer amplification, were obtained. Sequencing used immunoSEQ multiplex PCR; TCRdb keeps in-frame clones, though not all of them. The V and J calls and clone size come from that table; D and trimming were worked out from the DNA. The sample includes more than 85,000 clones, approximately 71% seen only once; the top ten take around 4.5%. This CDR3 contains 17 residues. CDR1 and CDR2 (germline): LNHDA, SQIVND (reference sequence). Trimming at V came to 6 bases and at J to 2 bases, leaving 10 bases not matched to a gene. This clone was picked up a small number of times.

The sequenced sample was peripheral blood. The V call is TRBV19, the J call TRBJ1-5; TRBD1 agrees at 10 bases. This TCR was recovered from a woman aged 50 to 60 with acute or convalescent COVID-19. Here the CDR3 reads CASSPRDRGIGNQPQHF. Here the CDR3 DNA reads TGTGCCAGTAGCCCCCGGGACAGGGGCATAGGCAATCAGCCCCAGCATTTT. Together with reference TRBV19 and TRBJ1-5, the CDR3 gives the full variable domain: DGGITQSPKYLFRKEGQNVTLSCEQNLNHDAMYWYRQDPGQGLRLIYYSQIVNDFQKGDIAEGYSVSREKKESFPLTVTSAQKNPTAFYLCASSPRDRGIGNQPQHFGDGTRLSIL.